This T cell receptor (beta chain) is from a study of shared clonotypes between healthy human individuals. Findings and limits, study-wide: Sampling involved blood alone; tissue repertoires likely differ.

The CDR3 contains 13 residues. V dropped 5 bases and J dropped 5 bases, with 9 bases sitting between them. CDR1 and CDR2 (germline): KGHSH, LQKENI. Here immunoSEQ multiplex PCR was the method, and the copy in TCRdb shows in-frame clones only, minus some. Seen here are around 510,000 clones, roughly 95% observed once, and the top ten hold 0.064%. Turning to this clone: The antigen is undetermined.

The clonotype was recovered from a woman aged 25 to 45 in good health. The sequenced sample was naive CD4+ T cells sorted from blood. Indicated subset: CD45RA+ positively selected. The rearrangement uses TRBV18 and TRBJ1-4; D gene uncertain. The CDR3 spells CASSDGLNEKLFF. The CDR3, as DNA: TGTGCCAGCTCAGACGGACTGAATGAAAAACTGTTTTTT.